Listed here is a single T cell receptor beta chain. Antigen: not known. This entry belongs to a study of identical twins. General observations from the study: The study reached conclusions through statistical analysis that was cross-sectional, not following the same donors.

V was clipped by 4 bases and J by 6 bases, with 7 bases between them. This CDR3 has 12 residues. Germline CDR1 and CDR2: SNHLY and FYNNEI. From the 5' RACE reads, TCRdb called clonotypes with MiXCR, one entry per CDR3 protein. The sample has about 690,000 distinct CDR3 sequences, approximately 6.1% seen once. Sequencing was done on a sample of naive T cells sorted from blood. This rearrangement joins TRBV2 to TRBJ2-4, with D unresolved. This sequence was found in a man younger than 35 in good health. CDR3 in DNA: TGTGCCAGCAGTGGGGCTACAAACATTCAGTACTTC. Encoded protein: CASSGATNIQYF.